Included here is one TCR beta chain sequence, with context. The data derive from a study of beta chain features in type 1 diabetes. Across the study: The patient and healthy donor groups were comparable for age, gender and cell yields.

Sequenced material consisted of expressed TCRB transcripts (all of the isolated RNA was reverse transcribed). TCRdb keeps only in-frame clones here, not all; method: immunoSEQ multiplex PCR. The table lists almost 350,000 clones, around 20% of them singletons. Using CD45RO/CCR7/CD25/CD127/CD95/CD27, CD4+ naive, central memory, regulatory and stem cell-like memory cells were sorted. The CDR3 length is 14 residues. The germline V gene encodes CDR1 MNHNY and CDR2 SVGAGI (reference sequence). J gave up 4 bases and V 7 bases, and 7 bases lay outside the gene matches. The specimen sequenced was naive CD4+ T cells from blood. The receptor was derived from a young woman in good health. The chain carries TRBV6-6 and TRBJ2-1; 7 bases are a match to TRBD1. Here the CDR3 reads CASMPGQTYNEQFF. The CDR3 nucleotides are TGTGCCAGCATGCCGGGACAGACTTACAATGAGCAGTTCTTC.